The clone carrying this T cell receptor (beta chain) has ten or more counts. Its antigen is unknown. J was trimmed by 2 bases and V by 5 bases; bases with no gene match: 6. Germline assignment: CDR1 SGHRS and CDR2 YFSETQ. The CDR3 length is 15 residues. TCRdb itself ran the 5' RACE reads through MiXCR, one entry per CDR3 protein. The sample includes tens of thousands of distinct CDR3 sequences, 5.9% of them seen just once. The entry originates in a study of T cells after yellow fever vaccination. Overall study: The authors prepared low-cell-number fractions using SMART-Seq v4 Ultra Low Input.

The study's findings and limits: Abundant clonotypes from the bulk population could get into FACS-sorted repertoires as contaminants. There was a small share of clonotypes that showed up in both the CD4 and CD8 compartments. A weaker secondary response peaked on day 5, the primary on day 15.

This sequence joins TRBV5-1 and TRBJ2-1, with 8 bases aligning to TRBD1. This clonotype was sampled from a man aged 18 to 29 who received the YFV17D yellow fever vaccine. Sequencing was performed on CD4+ T cells sorted from PBMCs, taken around 14 days after the first yellow fever vaccination. The CDR3 DNA reads TGCGCCAGCAGTTCGACAGGGGACGCCTACAATGAGCAGTTCTTC. The encoded protein is CASSSTGDAYNEQFF.